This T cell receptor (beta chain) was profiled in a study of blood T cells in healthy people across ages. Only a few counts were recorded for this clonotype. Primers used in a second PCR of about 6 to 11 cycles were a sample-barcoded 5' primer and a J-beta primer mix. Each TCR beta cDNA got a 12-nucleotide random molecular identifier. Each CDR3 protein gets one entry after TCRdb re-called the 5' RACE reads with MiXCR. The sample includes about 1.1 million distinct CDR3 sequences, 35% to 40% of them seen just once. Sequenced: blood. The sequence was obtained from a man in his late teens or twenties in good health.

As DNA, the CDR3 is TGTGCCAGCAGCCCCCCGACAGGGCCTAACACAGATACGCAGTATTTT. The encoded protein is CASSPPTGPNTDTQYF. The chain carries TRBV9 and TRBJ2-3, with 7 bases aligning to TRBD1. This CDR3 comprises 16 residues. J was trimmed by 2 bases and V by 4 bases; bases with no gene match: 10. The germline CDR1 and CDR2 sequences are SGDLS and YYNGEE.